Following are 16 T cell receptor beta chains from one sample sequenced in a study of T-cell reconstitution after alpha-beta-depleted transplantation in children. Preparing the TCRbeta library involved the use of unique molecular identifiers. TCRdb reprocessed the PCR reads via MiXCR and lists one record per CDR3 protein. Of 800,000 to 1,000,000 distinct CDR3 sequences in the sample, about 30% were seen once. The sample consisted of PBMCs, mostly from graft donor cells, taken 360 days after TCRalphabeta/CD19-depleted stem cell transplant. These receptors originate from a boy in the first two years of life who had a stem cell transplant for SCID, so the T cells may come from the graft donor.

In nucleotides, the CDR3 is TGCGCCAGCAGCTTGGTAGCGGCCTCTCCCTACGAGCAGTACTTC. Protein sequence: CASSLVAASPYEQYF. The genes are TRBV5-1 and TRBJ2-7; D possibly corresponds to TRBD2 (6 bases). V lost 0 bases and J 2 bases, leaving 12 bases between the germline ends. The CDR3 length is 15 residues. Germline V lookup: CDR1 SGHRS, CDR2 YFSETQ.

The chain uses TRBV4-2 and TRBJ2-4; TRBD1 or TRBD2 may be the D gene (5 bases each). Between the trimmed V and J ends, which lost 0 bases and 2 bases, there was a span of 20 bases. From germline, CDR1 is LGHNA and CDR2 YNFKEQ. The CDR3 sequence is 19 residues long. CDR3 residues: CASSQDGVGRVLSKNIQYF. CDR3 sequence (DNA): TGTGCCAGCAGCCAAGACGGAGTGGGGCGGGTTTTGTCCAAAAACATTCAGTACTTC.

This clonotype was observed a handful of times. The chain joins TRBV15 to TRBJ2-2; D is undetermined. The CDR3 totals 15 residues. Germline loops: CDR1 LNHNV, CDR2 YYDKDF (reference sequence). The V end was cut by 0 bases, the J end by 2 bases, with 7 bases between. Here the CDR3 DNA reads TGTGCCACCAGCAGAGATCACCCAAACACCGGGGAGCTGTTTTTT. As protein: CATSRDHPNTGELFF.

The chain uses TRBV12-3 or TRBV12-4 and TRBJ1-1, with a tentative D call TRBD1 (5 bases). The CDR3 is made up of 15 amino acids. V lost 1 base, J lost 3 bases, and 12 bases lay in between. The CDR3 here is CASSLGAGGDTEAFF. In DNA, the CDR3 is TGTGCCAGCAGTTTAGGTGCTGGGGGGGACACTGAAGCTTTCTTT.

The V gene is TRBV28, the J gene TRBJ2-1; weak D call: TRBD1 (5 bases). Per the germline V gene, CDR1 is MDHEN and CDR2 is SYDVKM. V shed 6 bases and J shed 7 bases, with 19 bases lying between them. This CDR3 comprises 15 residues. DNA of the CDR3: TGTGCCAGCAGCCCCCCTTTCGACAGAGAAAATGAGCAGTTCTTC. Protein: CASSPPFDRENEQFF.

This sequence joins TRBV6-5 and TRBJ1-5; 7 positions match TRBD1. Germline assignment: CDR1 MNHEY and CDR2 SVGAGI. This CDR3 is built from 15 residues. J lost 0 bases, V lost 4 bases, and 3 bases had no gene match. CDR3 sequence reads: CASSSDRHSNQPQHF. The CDR3 DNA reads TGTGCCAGCAGTTCGGACAGGCATAGCAATCAGCCCCAGCATTTT.

V is TRBV6-5 and J is TRBJ2-3; 8 bases are a match to TRBD2. The CDR3 is 17 amino acids. The V segment lost 4 bases and the J segment 0 bases; nucleotides outside the gene matches: 9. The germline CDR1 and CDR2 sequences are MNHEY and SVGAGI. CDR3 in DNA: TGTGCCAGCAGTTCCCCCCTACTAGCGGCCAGCACAGATACGCAGTATTTT. It specifies CASSSPLLAASTDTQYF.

This chain links TRBV5-1 with TRBJ2-7, with 7 positions matching TRBD2. Germline CDR1 reads SGHRS; CDR2 reads YFSETQ. V shed 0 bases and J 6 bases; nucleotides not matched to a gene: 9. The CDR3 runs 15 residues. This CDR3 reads CASSLGPAGLGEQYF. The CDR3 nucleotides are TGCGCCAGCAGCTTGGGTCCAGCGGGGCTAGGCGAGCAGTACTTC. Full variable domain (outside the CDR3, taken from reference TRBV5-1 and TRBJ2-7): KAGVTQTPRYLIKTRGQQVTLSCSPISGHRSVSWYQQTPGQGLQFLFEYFSETQRNKGNFPGRFSGRQFSNSRSEMNVSTLELGDSALYLCASSLGPAGLGEQYFGPGTRLTVT.

The CDR3 protein is CASKRDSLITGELFF. CDR3 DNA: TGTGCCAGCAAGAGGGACAGTTTAATCACCGGGGAGCTGTTTTTT. The chain employs TRBV6-1 and TRBJ2-2; 7 bases fit TRBD1. Germline V gene sequence: CDR1 MNHNS, CDR2 SASEGT. This CDR3 is 15 amino acids long. V trimming: 7 bases; J trimming: 4 bases; junction bases outside the gene matches: 9.

The rearrangement links TRBV5-5 to TRBJ2-7; D unclear. CDR3 length: 15 residues. Germline values: CDR1 SGHKS, CDR2 YYEKEE (reference sequence). The ends were cut back, 2 bases at V and 0 bases at J, with 12 bases in the middle. In DNA, the CDR3 is TGTGCCAGCAGCTTTACCCGGCCAAGCTCCTACGAGCAGTACTTC. It codes for CASSFTRPSSYEQYF.

V and J are TRBV20-1 and TRBJ2-5; D call uncertain. Trimming cost V 3 bases and J 1 base, with 6 bases left between them. The germline gives CDR1 DFQATT, CDR2 SNEGSKA (reference sequence). The CDR3 loop spans 12 amino acids. The CDR3 DNA reads TGCAGTGCTAGTTACCTCCAAGAGACCCAGTACTTC. Encoded protein: CSASYLQETQYF.

The sample holds a few counts of this clonotype. The gene calls are TRBV18 and TRBJ2-1; TRBD2 aligns across 9 bases. Per germline, CDR1 KGHSH and CDR2 LQKENI. Unmatched junction bases numbered 8, after V lost 3 bases and J lost 2 bases. The CDR3 is made up of 17 amino acids. The CDR3 protein is CASSPQTTSGTYNEQFF. The DNA for the CDR3 is TGTGCCAGCTCACCCCAGACGACTAGCGGAACCTACAATGAGCAGTTCTTC.

The rearrangement links TRBV29-1 to TRBJ1-1, with TRBD1 matching over 8 bases. Germline loops: CDR1 SQVTM, CDR2 ANQGSEA. The length of the CDR3 is 13 residues. CDR3 sequence: CRVRTGPNTEAFF. As DNA, the CDR3 is TGCAGGGTTAGGACAGGGCCGAACACTGAAGCTTTCTTT. The variable domain in full, completed from reference TRBV29-1 and TRBJ1-1, reads SAVISQKPSRDICQRGTSLTIQCQVDSQVTMMFWYRQQPGQSLTLIATANQGSEATYESGFVIDKFPISRPNLTFSTLTVSNMSPEDSSIYLCRVRTGPNTEAFFGQGTRLTVV.

The CDR3 spells CASSQDELAAGYNEQFF. The CDR3 nucleotides read TGTGCCAGCAGCCAAGATGAACTGGCGGCTGGTTACAATGAGCAGTTCTTC. The J gene is TRBJ2-1, the V gene TRBV3-1; D unclear. Germline loops: CDR1 LGHDT, CDR2 YNNKEL (reference sequence). The CDR3 consists of 17 residues. V was cut by 0 bases and J by 4 bases, with 16 bases left in between.

There are a few counts of this clonotype. The chain joins TRBV6-1 to TRBJ2-7; D may match TRBD1 or TRBD2 (5 bases each). From germline, CDR1 is MNHNS and CDR2 SASEGT. The V gene lost 6 bases and the J gene lost 2 bases, with 11 bases spanning the gap. This CDR3 is 13 amino acids long. CDR3 sequence: CASSRGRTYEQYF. Written as DNA, the CDR3 is TGTGCCAGCAGCCGGGGCCGAACCTACGAGCAGTACTTC.

The CDR3 is CASSYRDRGMNTEAFF. In nucleotides, the CDR3 is TGCGCCAGCAGCTACCGGGACAGGGGAATGAACACTGAAGCTTTCTTT. The gene calls are TRBV5-1 and TRBJ1-1; 10 bases agree with TRBD1. Losses at the gene ends were 3 bases for V and 0 bases for J; bases not matched to a gene: 5. Germline CDR1 and CDR2: SGHRS and YFSETQ. This CDR3 spans 16 amino acids.